This TCR beta chain derives from a study of T cells after yellow fever vaccination. Broader study findings: The CD4 and CD8 compartments had a small share of their clonotypes in common. Post-booster reappearance was seen for most primary-vaccination clones (just under 97% CD4, around 88% CD8). The secondary response was weaker but peaked faster, day 5 versus 15.

Germline-derived CDR1 and CDR2 are LNHDA and SQIVND (reference sequence). CDR3 length equals 15 residues. J was trimmed by 6 bases and V by 3 bases; bases with no gene match: 10. On this clonotype: Its matching antigen is unknown.

UMIs and a universal primer site were added when TCR cDNA was made by 5'RACE template switching. Each CDR3 protein is one row after TCRdb ran MiXCR on the 5' RACE reads. The table shows about 400,000 distinct CDR3 sequences, with 6.2% occurring only once. This chain uses TRBV19 with TRBJ1-2; TRBD1 agrees at 7 bases. The sample here was PBMCs, taken 5 days after the yellow fever booster vaccination. The clonotype comes from a young man who received the YFV17D yellow fever vaccine. CDR3 loop: CASSILLDRLDGYTF. The CDR3 nucleotides read TGTGCCAGTAGTATTTTGTTGGACAGGCTTGATGGCTACACCTTC. Supplemented by reference TRBV19 and TRBJ1-2, the full variable domain reads DGGITQSPKYLFRKEGQNVTLSCEQNLNHDAMYWYRQDPGQGLRLIYYSQIVNDFQKGDIAEGYSVSREKKESFPLTVTSAQKNPTAFYLCASSILLDRLDGYTFGSGTRLTVV.